This TCR beta chain was sequenced for a study of T cell repertoires and HLA-DP antigens. CD4+ T cells were isolated untouched, about 97.7% pure. Comments on this clone: No antigen is known for it.

The CDR3 runs to 14 residues. With 2 bases removed from V and 8 bases from J, the gap between germline ends came to 13 bases. The germline V gene encodes CDR1 SGHDT and CDR2 YYEEEE. The primer mix covered 54 TRBV segments and 13 TRBJ segments. Method: immunoSEQ multiplex PCR; TCRdb's copy keeps in-frame clones and lacks some. The sample lists some 89,000 clones, around nine tenths seen once, with 1.5% to 2% in the top ten. The clonotype was recovered from a middle-aged man in good health and CMV-seronegative. Sequenced sample: CD4+ T cells from PBMCs. The V and J genes are TRBV5-6 and TRBJ1-4; no clear D gene. The CDR3 here is CASSFRRAGEKLFF. The CDR3 nucleotides read TGTGCCAGCAGCTTTAGACGAGCGGGAGAAAAACTGTTTTTT.